One and the same sample provided the 11 T cell receptor beta chains below, sequenced in a study of T cells in Graves' hyperthyroidism and ophthalmopathy. The TCR beta CDR3 regions underwent amplification using RNA transcripts as the source. A first-round RT-PCR of the TCR CDR3 used the HTBI primer set. A single record per CDR3 protein comes from TCRdb applying MiXCR to the multiplex PCR reads. Among hundreds of thousands of distinct CDR3 sequences listed, around a quarter were seen once. Sequencing used blood. The receptor source for this set is a woman aged 30 to 39 with Graves' ophthalmopathy.

The V and J genes are TRBV19 and TRBJ1-1, with TRBD1 matching over 9 bases. The germline V gene encodes CDR1 LNHDA and CDR2 SQIVND (reference sequence). The V gene end was trimmed by 5 bases and the J gene end by 4 bases; junction bases not matched to a gene: 8. This CDR3 has 15 amino acids. The chain's CDR3 is CASSSRTGVTTEAFF. In DNA form, the CDR3 reads TGTGCCAGTAGTTCCCGGACAGGGGTGACCACTGAAGCTTTCTTT.

The chain recombines TRBV28 with TRBJ1-4; D call uncertain. V was cut by 5 bases and J by 8 bases, with 15 bases left in between. Germline V gene lookup returns CDR1 MDHEN and CDR2 SYDVKM. There are 14 residues in the CDR3. The CDR3 DNA reads as TGTGCCAGCAGTCCGGGCCTTCTAGCCGAAAAACTGTTTTTT. This translates into CASSPGLLAEKLFF. Drawing the rest from reference TRBV28 and TRBJ1-4, the complete variable domain is DVKVTQSSRYLVKRTGEKVFLECVQDMDHENMFWYRQDPGLGLRLIYFSYDVKMKEKGDIPEGYSVSREKKERFSLILESASTNQTSMYLCASSPGLLAEKLFFGSGTQLSVL.

Here the CDR3 DNA reads TGTGCCAGCGGACGGGAAAGAGGGCCCACCGGGGAGCTGTTTTTT. It encodes CASGRERGPTGELFF. The gene calls are TRBV12-3 or TRBV12-4 and TRBJ2-2; a possible D gene is TRBD2 (5 bases). This CDR3 region has 15 residues. Deletions cut 8 bases from V and 4 bases from J, with 17 bases between.

Ten or more counts support this clonotype. Given a much more abundant clone one base away, this may be a read error. The chain uses TRBV12-3 or TRBV12-4 and TRBJ1-1; D remains unclear. The germline V and J ends were trimmed by 3 bases and 0 bases, with 8 bases remaining between them. The CDR3 is 14 residues long. The CDR3 loop reads CASSLGAMNTEAFF. The CDR3 region has the DNA TGTGCCAGCAGTTTGGGCGCTATGAACACTGAAGCTTTCTTT.

This clonotype was detected ten times or more. J is TRBJ1-1 and V is TRBV19; no clear D gene. The germline V gene has CDR1 LNHDA and CDR2 SQIVND (reference sequence). This CDR3 spans 14 amino acids. Trimming stripped 7 bases from V and 1 base from J, with 13 bases between. CDR3 region: CASIPGRSNTEAFF. The CDR3 DNA is TGTGCCAGTATCCCCGGGAGATCGAACACTGAAGCTTTCTTT.

This clonotype has a count of ten or more. V gene TRBV12-3 or TRBV12-4 combines with J gene TRBJ2-7; 11 bases align to TRBD2. After removal of 1 base from V and 9 bases from J, the junction contained 14 bases not matched to a gene. The CDR3 covers 17 residues. Here the CDR3 DNA reads TGTGCCAGCAGTTTAGGACTAGCGGGGCAAACCCCTGGGGTGCAGTACTTC. Amino acid sequence: CASSLGLAGQTPGVQYF.

This clonotype was seen repeatedly, ten times or more. The DNA for the CDR3 is TGTGCCAGCAGCGTAACAGGTGGGGGCTACACCTTC. Encoded protein: CASSVTGGGYTF. This chain joins TRBV9 and TRBJ1-2; perhaps TRBD1 as D (5 bases). The germline V gene has CDR1 SGDLS and CDR2 YYNGEE. Trimming stripped 1 base from V and 8 bases from J, with 9 bases between. The CDR3 covers 12 residues.

The V call is TRBV28, the J call TRBJ1-5; 10 nucleotides agree with TRBD1. Germline loops: CDR1 MDHEN, CDR2 SYDVKM. The CDR3 contains 15 residues. V dropped 6 bases and J dropped 9; count of bases not matched to a gene: 11. The CDR3, as DNA: TGTGCCAGCAGCCACGGGGACAGGGGAGAACGGCCCCAGCATTTT. Residues: CASSHGDRGERPQHF.

As to this clonotype: The junction departs from the called germline gene at one end, perhaps through a read error. This chain connects TRBV5-1 to TRBJ1-1, with D tentatively TRBD1 (5 bases). From germline, CDR1 is SGHRS and CDR2 YFSETQ. This CDR3 comprises 18 residues. CDR3 bases: TGCGCCAGCGGCTTGGCCTTCGGGGGGAGCAGCCGGAACACTGAAGCTTTCTTT. Translated: CASGLAFGGSSRNTEAFF.

At least ten counts were recorded for this clonotype. The chain is built from TRBV15 and TRBJ1-1; TRBD1 matches at 12 bases. Trimming at V came to 4 bases and at J to 3 bases, leaving 3 bases not matched to a gene. Germline assignment: CDR1 LNHNV and CDR2 YYDKDF (reference sequence). The CDR3 contains 15 residues. The DNA of the CDR3 is TGTGCCACCAGCAAGGGACAGGGGGCATACACTGAAGCTTTCTTT. Protein product: CATSKGQGAYTEAFF.

This clonotype was recorded at least ten times. The chain carries TRBV5-1 and TRBJ2-2; D not resolved. Deletions cut 7 bases from V and 1 base from J, with 14 bases between. There are 15 residues in the CDR3. Germline V CDR1 and CDR2: SGHRS, YFSETQ. The CDR3 region is CASGQPDLNTGELFF. CDR3 DNA sequence: TGCGCCAGCGGCCAACCAGACTTGAACACCGGGGAGCTGTTTTTT.